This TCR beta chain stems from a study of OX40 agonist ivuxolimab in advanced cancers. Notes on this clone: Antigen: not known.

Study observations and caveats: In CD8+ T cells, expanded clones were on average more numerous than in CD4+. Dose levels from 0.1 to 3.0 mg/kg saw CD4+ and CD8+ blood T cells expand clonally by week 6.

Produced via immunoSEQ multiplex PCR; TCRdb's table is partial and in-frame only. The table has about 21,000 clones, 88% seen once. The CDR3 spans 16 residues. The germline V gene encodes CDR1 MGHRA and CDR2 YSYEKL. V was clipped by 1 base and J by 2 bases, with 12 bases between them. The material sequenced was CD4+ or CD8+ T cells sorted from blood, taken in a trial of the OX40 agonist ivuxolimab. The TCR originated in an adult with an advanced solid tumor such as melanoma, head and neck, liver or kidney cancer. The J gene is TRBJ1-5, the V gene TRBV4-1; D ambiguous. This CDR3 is CASSQAPGGGNQPQHF. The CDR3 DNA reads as TGCGCCAGCAGCCAAGCGCCGGGAGGAGGCAATCAGCCCCAGCATTTT.